The rows below give T cell receptor beta chains drawn from one sample of a study of spatial heterogeneity in lung cancer. Via MiXCR, TCRdb re-called the 5' RACE reads, giving one row per CDR3 protein. This repertoire shows about 1,500 distinct CDR3 sequences, more than 45% found once; its top ten account for around 36%. The material was PBMCs, obtained at surgery. The receptors shown here come from a female donor with early-stage non-small cell lung cancer. Each CDR3 is given with its conserved first and last residue. Each record gives: CDR3 length, J gene, D gene, V gene, clone size, CDR3 DNA, CDR3 protein. D genes are given only for firm matches. Where a row states a size, it is once, few, many or the class of an expanded clone; other rows omit it.

length: 13; J: TRBJ1-2; D: TRBD1; V: TRBV20-1; size: many; DNA: TGCAGTGCTAGGGAGACAGGGGATCATGGCTACACCTTC; CDR3: CSARETGDHGYTF
length: 15; J: TRBJ2-1; D: TRBD2; V: TRBV6-4; size: -; DNA: TGTGCCAGCCAGCTGCTAGCGGGCCCCTACAATGAGCAGTTCTTC; CDR3: CASQLLAGPYNEQFF
length: 13; J: TRBJ2-5; D: -; V: TRBV5-1; size: -; DNA: TGCGCCAGCTGGATCGGACAGTTCGAGACCCAGTACTTC; CDR3: CASWIGQFETQYF
length: 13; J: TRBJ2-3; D: -; V: TRBV7-3; size: -; DNA: TGTGCCAGCAGCTTCTCCTTCACAGATACGCAGTATTTT; CDR3: CASSFSFTDTQYF
length: 12; J: TRBJ2-7; D: -; V: TRBV28; size: -; DNA: TGTGCCAGCAGCCCAGGAGGCGGCGAGCAGTACTTC; CDR3: CASSPGGGEQYF
length: 16; J: TRBJ2-1; D: TRBD2; V: TRBV18; size: large; DNA: TGTGCCAGCTCACCATGGGCGGGGGGACCGTACAATAAGCAGTTCTTC; CDR3: CASSPWAGGPYNKQFF
length: 12; J: TRBJ2-2; D: TRBD2; V: TRBV27; size: -; DNA: TGTGCCAGCAGCCTAGCGGCCGGGGAGCTGTTTTTT; CDR3: CASSLAAGELFF
length: 15; J: TRBJ2-3; D: -; V: TRBV12-3/TRBV12-4; size: -; DNA: TGTGCCAGCACTCCCAGTTGGGGGAGCACAGATACGCAGTATTTT; CDR3: CASTPSWGSTDTQYF
length: 14; J: TRBJ2-5; D: -; V: TRBV11-2; size: -; DNA: TGTGCCAGCAGCTCCCGACGGGGAATGGAGACCCAGTACTTC; CDR3: CASSSRRGMETQYF
length: 14; J: TRBJ2-7; D: -; V: TRBV6-5; size: -; DNA: TGTGCCAGCAGTTACGGGGCGGAATTCTACGAGCAGTACTTC; CDR3: CASSYGAEFYEQYF
length: 18; J: TRBJ1-2; D: -; V: TRBV6-5; size: many; DNA: TGTGCCAGCAGTTACCCGACCAGGTCGACCCTCGGGAGACATGGCTACACCTTC; CDR3: CASSYPTRSTLGRHGYTF
length: 15; J: TRBJ1-1; D: -; V: TRBV6-4; size: -; DNA: TGTGCCAGCAGTGACTCGATAGATACCCCCACTGAAGCTTTCTTT; CDR3: CASSDSIDTPTEAFF
length: 15; J: TRBJ2-7; D: -; V: TRBV24-1; size: -; DNA: TGTGCCACCAGTGACACTAGAGGGGGTTCCTACGAGCAGTACTTC; CDR3: CATSDTRGGSYEQYF
length: 15; J: TRBJ1-1; D: -; V: TRBV7-9; size: -; DNA: TGTGCCAGCAGGTTGACGGCAGCCCTGAACACTGAAGCTTTCTTT; CDR3: CASRLTAALNTEAFF
length: 14; J: TRBJ2-7; D: TRBD1; V: TRBV18; size: large; DNA: TGTGCCAGTTCCCTCCGGGACAGGGTGGAGGAGCAGTACTTC; CDR3: CASSLRDRVEEQYF
length: 12; J: TRBJ2-1; D: -; V: TRBV6-1; size: few; DNA: TGTGCCAGCTGGGCAGCGGGCAATGAGCAGTTCTTC; CDR3: CASWAAGNEQFF
length: 14; J: TRBJ1-2; D: TRBD1; V: TRBV5-1; size: large; DNA: TGCGCCAGCAGCAGAGGGACAGGGGGCGATGGCTACACCTTC; CDR3: CASSRGTGGDGYTF
length: 15; J: TRBJ2-1; D: -; V: TRBV6-4; size: large; DNA: TGTGCCAGCAGAAAGACAGGAGGGGTCTACAATGAGCAGTTCTTC; CDR3: CASRKTGGVYNEQFF